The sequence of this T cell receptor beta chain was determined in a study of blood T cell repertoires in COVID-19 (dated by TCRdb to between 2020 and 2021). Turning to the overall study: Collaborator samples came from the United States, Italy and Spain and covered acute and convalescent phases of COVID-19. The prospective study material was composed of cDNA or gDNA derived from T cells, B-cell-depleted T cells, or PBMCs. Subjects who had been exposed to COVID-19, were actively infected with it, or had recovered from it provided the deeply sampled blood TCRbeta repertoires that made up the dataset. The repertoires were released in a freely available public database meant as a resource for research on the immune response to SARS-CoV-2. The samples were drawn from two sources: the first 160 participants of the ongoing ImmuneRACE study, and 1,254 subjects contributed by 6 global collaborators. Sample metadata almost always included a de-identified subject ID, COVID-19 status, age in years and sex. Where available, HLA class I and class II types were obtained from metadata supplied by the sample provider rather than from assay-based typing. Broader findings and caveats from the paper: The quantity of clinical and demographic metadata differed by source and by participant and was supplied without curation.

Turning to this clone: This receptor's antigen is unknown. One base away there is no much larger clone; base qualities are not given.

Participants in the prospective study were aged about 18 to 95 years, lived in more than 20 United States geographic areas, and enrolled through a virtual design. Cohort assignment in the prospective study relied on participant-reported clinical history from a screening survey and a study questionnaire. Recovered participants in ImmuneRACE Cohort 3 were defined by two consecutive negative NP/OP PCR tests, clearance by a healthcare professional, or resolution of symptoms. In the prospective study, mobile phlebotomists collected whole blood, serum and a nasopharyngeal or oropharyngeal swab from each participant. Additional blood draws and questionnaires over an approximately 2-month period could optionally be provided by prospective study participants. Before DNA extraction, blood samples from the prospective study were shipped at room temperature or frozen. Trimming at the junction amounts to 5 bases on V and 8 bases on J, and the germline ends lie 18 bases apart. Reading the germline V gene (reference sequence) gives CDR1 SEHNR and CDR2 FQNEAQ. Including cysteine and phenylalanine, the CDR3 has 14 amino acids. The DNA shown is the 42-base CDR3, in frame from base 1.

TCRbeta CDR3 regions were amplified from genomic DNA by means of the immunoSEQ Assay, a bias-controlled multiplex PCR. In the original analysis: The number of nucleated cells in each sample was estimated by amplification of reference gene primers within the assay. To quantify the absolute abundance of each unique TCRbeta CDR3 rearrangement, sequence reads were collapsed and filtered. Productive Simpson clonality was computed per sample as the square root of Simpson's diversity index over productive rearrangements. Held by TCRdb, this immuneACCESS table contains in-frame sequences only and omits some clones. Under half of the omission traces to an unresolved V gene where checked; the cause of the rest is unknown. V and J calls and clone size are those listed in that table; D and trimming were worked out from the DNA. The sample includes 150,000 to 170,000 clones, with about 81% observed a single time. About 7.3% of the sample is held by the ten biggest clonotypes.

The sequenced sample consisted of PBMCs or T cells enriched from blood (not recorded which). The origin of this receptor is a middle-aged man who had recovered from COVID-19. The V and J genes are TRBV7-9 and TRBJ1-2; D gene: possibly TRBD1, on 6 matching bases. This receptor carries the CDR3 CASSPSQGITGYTF. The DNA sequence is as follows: TGTGCCAGCAGCCCGTCCCAGGGGATTACGGGCTACACCTTC.